The clone carrying this T cell receptor beta chain was observed many times. This specimen comes from a study of breast tumors, draining lymph nodes, adjacent tissues. Each CDR3 protein is one row after TCRdb ran MiXCR on the multiplex PCR reads. The data contain under 45,000 distinct CDR3 sequences, just over 35% of them singletons. This CDR3 has 13 amino acids. Trimming removed 2 bases from V and 7 bases from J, with 11 bases in between. Germline loops: CDR1 SGHTA, CDR2 FQGTGA. The chain carries TRBV7-3 and TRBJ2-5; possibly TRBD1 or TRBD2 for D (5 bases each). Sequencing input: breast tumor tissue. The receptor was isolated from a female donor with breast cancer. Some clones in this sample may be carry-over from other donors' samples. The CDR3 region is CASSLGGEGTQYF. The CDR3 nucleotides read TGTGCCAGCAGCTTAGGGGGAGAGGGGACCCAGTACTTC.